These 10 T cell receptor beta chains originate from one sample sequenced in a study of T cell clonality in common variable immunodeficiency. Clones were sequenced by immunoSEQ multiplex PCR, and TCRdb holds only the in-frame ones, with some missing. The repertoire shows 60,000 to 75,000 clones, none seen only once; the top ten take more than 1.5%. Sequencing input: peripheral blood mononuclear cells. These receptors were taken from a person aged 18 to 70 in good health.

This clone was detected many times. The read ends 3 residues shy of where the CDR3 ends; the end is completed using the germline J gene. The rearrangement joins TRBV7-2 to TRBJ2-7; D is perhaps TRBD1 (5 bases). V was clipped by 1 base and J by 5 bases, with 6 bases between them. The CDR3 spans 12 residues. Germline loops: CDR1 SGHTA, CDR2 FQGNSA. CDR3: CASSLVTDEQYF. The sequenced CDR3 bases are TGTGCCAGCAGCTTAGTGACAGACGAG.

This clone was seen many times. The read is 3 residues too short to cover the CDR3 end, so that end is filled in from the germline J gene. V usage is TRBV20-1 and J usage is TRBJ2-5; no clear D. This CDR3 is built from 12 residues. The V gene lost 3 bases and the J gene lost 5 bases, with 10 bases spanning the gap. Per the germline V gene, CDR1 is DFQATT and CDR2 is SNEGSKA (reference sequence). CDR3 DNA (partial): TGCAGTGCTAGGCGAACCGGGGAGACC. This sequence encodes CSARRTGET. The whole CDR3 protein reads CSARRTGETQYF.

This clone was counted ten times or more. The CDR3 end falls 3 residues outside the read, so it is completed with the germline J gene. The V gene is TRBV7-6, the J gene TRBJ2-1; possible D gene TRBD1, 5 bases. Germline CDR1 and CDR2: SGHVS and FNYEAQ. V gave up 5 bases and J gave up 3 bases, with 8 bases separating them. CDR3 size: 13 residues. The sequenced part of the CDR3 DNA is TGTGCCAGCAGCCAGGGCAACTACAATGAG. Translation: CASSQGNYNE. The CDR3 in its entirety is CASSQGNYNEQFF. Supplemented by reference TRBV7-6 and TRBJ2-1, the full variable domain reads GAGVSQSPRYKVTKRGQDVALRCDPISGHVSLYWYRQALGQGPEFLTYFNYEAQQDKSGLPNDRFSAERPEGSISTLTIQRTEQRDSAMYRCASSQGNYNEQFFGPGTRLTVL.

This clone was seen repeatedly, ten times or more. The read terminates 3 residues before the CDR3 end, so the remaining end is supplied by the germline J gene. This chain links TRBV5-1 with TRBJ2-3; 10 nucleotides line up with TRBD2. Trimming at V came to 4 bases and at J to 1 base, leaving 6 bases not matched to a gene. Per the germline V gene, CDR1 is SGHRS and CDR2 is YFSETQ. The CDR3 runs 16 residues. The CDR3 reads CASSLGLAIGTDTQYF. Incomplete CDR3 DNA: TGCGCCAGCAGCCTGGGACTAGCGATCGGCACAGATACG.

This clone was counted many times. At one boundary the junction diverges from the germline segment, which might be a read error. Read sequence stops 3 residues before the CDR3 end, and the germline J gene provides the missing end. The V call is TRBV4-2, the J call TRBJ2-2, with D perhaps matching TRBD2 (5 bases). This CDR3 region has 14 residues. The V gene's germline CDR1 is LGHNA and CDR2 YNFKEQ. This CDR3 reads CASSPIPGNGELFF. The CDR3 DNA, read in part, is TGCGCCAGCAGCCCTATCCCGGGGAATGGGGAG.

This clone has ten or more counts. CDR3 residues: CASSLIGTNQGNEQFF. The covered CDR3 bases are TGTGCCAGCTCACTAATAGGGACTAACCAAGGAAATGAG. V gene TRBV18 combines with J gene TRBJ2-1; 7 bases map to TRBD2. Read sequence stops 3 residues before the CDR3 end, and the germline J gene provides the missing end. The germline V gene encodes CDR1 KGHSH and CDR2 LQKENI. After removal of 4 bases from V and 7 bases from J, the junction contained 13 bases not matched to a gene. The CDR3 totals 16 residues.

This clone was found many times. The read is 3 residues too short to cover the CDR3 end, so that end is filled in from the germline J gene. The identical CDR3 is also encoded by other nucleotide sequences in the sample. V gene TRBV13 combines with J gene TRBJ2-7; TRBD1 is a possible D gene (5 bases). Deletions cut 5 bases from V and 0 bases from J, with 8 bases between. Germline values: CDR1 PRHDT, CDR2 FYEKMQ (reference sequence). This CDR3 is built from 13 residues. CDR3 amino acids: CASSPTASYEQYF. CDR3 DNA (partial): TGTGCCAGCAGCCCGACAGCCTCCTACGAG.

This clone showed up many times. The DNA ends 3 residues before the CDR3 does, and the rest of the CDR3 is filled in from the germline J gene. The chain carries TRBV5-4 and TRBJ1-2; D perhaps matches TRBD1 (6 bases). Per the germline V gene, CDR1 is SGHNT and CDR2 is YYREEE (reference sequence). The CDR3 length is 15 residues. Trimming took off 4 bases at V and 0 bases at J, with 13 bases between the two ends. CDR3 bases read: TGTGCCAGCAGCGGCGGGGGACACACTAACTATGGC. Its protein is CASSGGGHTNYG. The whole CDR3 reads CASSGGGHTNYGYTF.

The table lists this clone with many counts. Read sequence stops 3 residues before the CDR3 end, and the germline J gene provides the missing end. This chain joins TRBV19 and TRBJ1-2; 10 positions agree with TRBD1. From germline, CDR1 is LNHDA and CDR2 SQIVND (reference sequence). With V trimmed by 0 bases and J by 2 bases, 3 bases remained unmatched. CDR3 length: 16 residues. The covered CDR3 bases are TGTGCCAGTAGTATAGAGGGACAGGGGAGCAACTATGGC. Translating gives CASSIEGQGSNYG. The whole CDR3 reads CASSIEGQGSNYGYTF.

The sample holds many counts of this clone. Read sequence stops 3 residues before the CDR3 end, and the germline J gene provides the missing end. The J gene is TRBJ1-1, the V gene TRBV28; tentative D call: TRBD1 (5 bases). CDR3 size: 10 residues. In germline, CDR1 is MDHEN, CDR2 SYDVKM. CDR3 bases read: TGTGCCAGCAGACAGGATCGA. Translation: CASRQDR. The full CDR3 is CASRQDRAFF.